These 26 T cell receptor beta chains were all obtained from the same sample, sequenced in a study of cytomegalovirus exposure and HLA in healthy donors. The assay was immunoSEQ multiplex PCR, and TCRdb's table has in-frame clones only and misses some. This table holds 110,000 to 150,000 clones, about 91% found once. Specimen: PBMCs. The origin of the receptors is a woman between 18 and 29 years old in good health and CMV-seropositive.

The rearrangement joins TRBV19 to TRBJ2-1; 10 bases map to TRBD2. V lost 4 bases and J lost 0; bases outside the gene matches: 3. CDR1 and CDR2 from the germline V gene are LNHDA and SQIVND (reference sequence). The CDR3 contains 16 residues. Here the CDR3 DNA reads TGTGCCAGTAGTACTAGCGGGGGATTCTCCTACAATGAGCAGTTCTTC. This codes for CASSTSGGFSYNEQFF.

This chain joins TRBV6-5 and TRBJ1-3; no clear D. The V end was cut by 4 bases, the J end by 0 bases, with 13 bases between. CDR3 length equals 16 residues. Germline V gene sequence: CDR1 MNHEY, CDR2 SVGAGI. This chain's CDR3 is CASSFSPGTSGNTIYF. CDR3 DNA: TGTGCCAGCAGTTTCTCTCCAGGAACCTCTGGAAACACCATATATTTT.

The chain joins TRBV7-6 to TRBJ2-6; D not certain. From germline, CDR1 is SGHVS and CDR2 FNYEAQ. V lost 1 base to trimming and J lost 1 base, with 23 bases between them. The CDR3 has 21 amino acids. CDR3 nucleotides: TGTGCCAGCAGCTTAGAAAGGTTGAAGCAGGCCAAGAATTCTGGGGCCAACGTCCTGACTTTC. Protein product: CASSLERLKQAKNSGANVLTF.

The V gene is TRBV6-5, the J gene TRBJ2-2; no clear D gene. The CDR3 runs 14 residues. From germline, CDR1 is MNHEY and CDR2 SVGAGI. V was pared by 6 bases and J by 6 bases, with 14 bases between. The chain's CDR3 is CASSWAALPGELFF. CDR3 nucleotide sequence: TGTGCCAGCAGCTGGGCCGCGCTCCCCGGGGAGCTGTTTTTT.

A few counts support this clone. The V gene is TRBV7-9, the J gene TRBJ2-5, with D tentatively TRBD1 (6 bases). The CDR3 runs 13 residues. Germline V gene sequence: CDR1 SEHNR, CDR2 FQNEAQ (reference sequence). The V gene lost 5 bases and the J gene lost 2 bases, with 9 bases spanning the gap. The chain's CDR3 is CASSGDIQETQYF. CDR3 bases: TGTGCCAGCAGCGGGGACATACAAGAGACCCAGTACTTC.

This clone was observed a single time. V and J are TRBV6-5 and TRBJ1-1; no reliable D call. V dropped 2 bases and J dropped 0 bases, with 7 bases sitting between them. The CDR3 runs to 14 residues. CDR1 and CDR2 (germline): MNHEY, SVGAGI. The CDR3, as DNA: TGTGCCAGCAGTTACGGGCAGCTGAACACTGAAGCTTTCTTT. Its protein is CASSYGQLNTEAFF.

The chain carries TRBV4-2 and TRBJ2-7; 10 nucleotides align to TRBD2. V lost 1 base, J lost 2 bases, and 8 bases stayed unmatched. Looked up from germline, CDR1 is LGHNA and CDR2 is YNFKEQ. The CDR3 consists of 17 residues. The CDR3 region is CASSQALAGVLPYEQYF. The CDR3 nucleotides are TGTGCCAGCAGCCAAGCCCTAGCGGGGGTCCTCCCCTACGAGCAGTACTTC.

The chain uses TRBV4-1 and TRBJ2-7, with a weak D call TRBD1 (6 bases). With 3 bases removed from V and 3 bases from J, the gap between germline ends came to 15 bases. This CDR3 is 15 amino acids long. Germline V gene data show CDR1 as MGHRA and CDR2 as YSYEKL. CDR3 sequence (DNA): TGCGCCAGCAGCCATAACGGACAGCAAAGCTACGAGCAGTACTTC. Residues: CASSHNGQQSYEQYF.

The chain uses TRBV18 and TRBJ2-2; D unclear. The germline gives CDR1 KGHSH, CDR2 LQKENI. CDR3 size: 14 residues. V dropped 6 bases and J dropped 3 bases, with 11 bases sitting between them. CDR3 sequence reads: CASSLPPDTGELFF. In DNA form, the CDR3 reads TGTGCCAGCTCCCTCCCACCGGACACCGGGGAGCTGTTTTTT.

The genes are TRBV2 and TRBJ2-3, with TRBD1 matching over 7 bases. V gave up 6 bases and J gave up 2 bases; unmatched junction bases: 5. The CDR3 has 14 residues. Germline CDR1 reads SNHLY; CDR2 reads FYNNEI. The CDR3 DNA is TGTGCCAGCAGCACCGACAGGGTCACAGATACGCAGTATTTT. Translated, it gives CASSTDRVTDTQYF.

This sequence joins TRBV28 and TRBJ2-3; D not certain. CDR3 length: 16 residues. Trimming stripped 2 bases from V and 3 bases from J, with 15 bases between. The germline CDR1 and CDR2 sequences are MDHEN and SYDVKM. DNA for the CDR3: TGTGCCAGCAGTTTAACCCCCGGCGGCGTAACAGATACGCAGTATTTT. Translating it yields CASSLTPGGVTDTQYF.

The chain combines TRBV7-9 with TRBJ2-1, with 7 positions matching TRBD1. After removal of 4 bases from V and 5 bases from J, the junction contained 5 bases not matched to a gene. The CDR3 is 14 amino acids. Per germline, CDR1 SEHNR and CDR2 FQNEAQ (reference sequence). CDR3: CASSSTGRNNEQFF. CDR3 bases: TGTGCCAGCAGCTCGACAGGGCGGAACAATGAGCAGTTCTTC.

In this sample, this clone turned up once. The genes are TRBV19 and TRBJ1-5; unclear D gene. The ends were cut back, 1 base at V and 3 bases at J, with 7 bases in the middle. The CDR3 spans 14 residues. The germline gives CDR1 LNHDA, CDR2 SQIVND (reference sequence). The CDR3 coding sequence is TGTGCCAGTAGTATAGTTAGTGCCAATCAGCCCCAGCATTTT. This sequence encodes CASSIVSANQPQHF.

V and J are TRBV5-1 and TRBJ1-1; D ambiguous. Germline V CDR1 and CDR2: SGHRS, YFSETQ. With 4 bases removed from V and 4 bases from J, the gap between germline ends came to 17 bases. This CDR3 is built from 15 residues. The chain's CDR3 is CASSLASSRGTEAFF. CDR3 nucleotide sequence: TGCGCCAGCAGCCTGGCATCGTCACGGGGCACTGAAGCTTTCTTT.

The V gene is TRBV13, the J gene TRBJ2-2; D is perhaps TRBD2 (6 bases). The CDR3 consists of 22 residues. Germline CDR1 is PRHDT and CDR2 is FYEKMQ (reference sequence). The V end lost 3 bases, the J end lost 0 bases, and 29 bases lay between the germline ends. CDR3 sequence: CASSFLGLVGGMGLTNTGELFF. For the CDR3, the DNA is TGTGCCAGCAGCTTTTTAGGATTGGTAGGCGGGATGGGATTGACGAACACCGGGGAGCTGTTTTTT.

V and J are TRBV5-5 and TRBJ1-2, with 11 bases fitting TRBD1. This CDR3 spans 16 amino acids. The V and J ends lost 2 bases and 6 bases, in that order; junction bases with no gene match: 9. The germline V gene encodes CDR1 SGHKS and CDR2 YYEKEE (reference sequence). The DNA for the CDR3 is TGTGCCAGCAGCTTCCTCGGACAGGGGGCGAGTCATGGCTACACCTTC. Encoded protein: CASSFLGQGASHGYTF.

V usage is TRBV7-8 and J usage is TRBJ2-2, with 10 bases matching TRBD2. The CDR3 contains 19 residues. The V gene end was trimmed by 1 base and the J gene end by 0 bases; junction bases not matched to a gene: 8. Germline CDR1 SGHVS, CDR2 FQNEAQ. CDR3 DNA: TGTGCCAGCAGCTTAGGGGTAGCGGGGGGCCGGTCGAACACCGGGGAGCTGTTTTTT. It translates to CASSLGVAGGRSNTGELFF. The full variable domain, completed using reference TRBV7-8 and TRBJ2-2, is GAGVSQSPRYKVAKRGQDVALRCDPISGHVSLFWYQQALGQGPEFLTYFQNEAQLDKSGLPSDRFFAERPEGSVSTLKIQRTQQEDSAVYLCASSLGVAGGRSNTGELFFGEGSRLTVL.

The rearrangement joins TRBV27 to TRBJ1-6, with D perhaps matching TRBD1 (6 bases). Germline-derived CDR1 and CDR2 are MNHEY and SMNVEV (reference sequence). CDR3 size: 17 residues. V dropped 5 bases and J dropped 4 bases, with 18 bases sitting between them. CDR3 DNA: TGTGCCAGCAGTCCGCTACCGACCGGGACATATAATTCACCCCTCCACTTT. This translates into CASSPLPTGTYNSPLHF.

The rearrangement uses TRBV29-1 and TRBJ1-2; 12 bases are a match to TRBD1. After removal of 7 bases from V and 6 bases from J, the junction contained 9 bases not matched to a gene. The CDR3 sequence is 14 residues long. CDR1 is SQVTM, CDR2 ANQGSEA, per germline. CDR3 region: CSAALGTGGNGYTF. Written as DNA, the CDR3 is TGCAGCGCTGCGTTGGGGACAGGGGGCAATGGCTACACCTTC.

The CDR3 spells CASSDSAQPQHF. The CDR3 nucleotides are TGTGCCAGCAGTGATAGTGCTCAGCCCCAGCATTTT. This sequence joins TRBV6-1 and TRBJ1-5, with D unclear. From germline, CDR1 is MNHNS and CDR2 SASEGT. Trimming pared 3 bases from V and 6 bases from J, leaving 6 bases between. This CDR3 region has 12 residues.

This sequence joins TRBV7-8 and TRBJ2-3; possible D gene TRBD2, 6 bases. The V gene's germline CDR1 is SGHVS and CDR2 FQNEAQ. Deletions cut 3 bases from V and 6 bases from J, with 13 bases between. The CDR3 covers 14 residues. DNA for the CDR3: TGTGCCAGCAGCTTTGGTCCGCGGGGCGATACGCAGTATTTT. Translated: CASSFGPRGDTQYF.

This clone was seen a single time. The chain employs TRBV6-1 and TRBJ1-5; possibly TRBD1 for D (5 bases). The CDR3 has 15 residues. Germline V CDR1 and CDR2: MNHNS, SASEGT. Trimming left V 4 bases short and J 2 bases short, with 12 bases between. CDR3 residues: CASSVWQGGNQPQHF. In DNA, the CDR3 is TGTGCCAGCAGTGTATGGCAGGGTGGCAATCAGCCCCAGCATTTT.

The chain joins TRBV28 to TRBJ2-7; D might be TRBD1 (6 bases). The CDR3 is 13 residues long. Germline-derived CDR1 and CDR2 are MDHEN and SYDVKM. The V and J ends lost 3 bases and 4 bases respectively, with 10 bases between them. The CDR3 DNA sequence: TGTGCCAGCAGTTTCGGGACAAAATACGAGCAGTACTTC. It is translated as CASSFGTKYEQYF.

The chain uses TRBV10-3 and TRBJ1-4, with D possibly TRBD1 on 5 matching bases. V was pared by 2 bases and J by 5 bases, with 15 bases between. The germline V gene encodes CDR1 ENHRY and CDR2 SYGVKD. There are 16 residues in the CDR3. The CDR3 loop reads CAISERAQGANEKLFF. CDR3 in DNA: TGTGCCATCAGTGAGCGGGCCCAAGGGGCGAATGAAAAACTGTTTTTT.

The chain couples TRBV6-1 to TRBJ2-7; D is unclear. The CDR3 totals 13 residues. Germline-derived CDR1 and CDR2 are MNHNS and SASEGT. Trimming removed 4 bases at V and 1 base at J, with 8 bases between. The CDR3 here is CASSGGRSYEQYF. The CDR3 DNA is TGTGCCAGCAGTGGTGGCAGATCCTACGAGCAGTACTTC.

The chain is built from TRBV15 and TRBJ2-2; D remains unclear. V was shortened by 1 base and J by 8 bases, with 17 bases between the two germline ends. This CDR3 has 16 amino acids. Germline V CDR1 and CDR2: LNHNV, YYDKDF (reference sequence). CDR3 coding DNA: TGTGCCACCAGCAGAGGGGCAGCCCCCTTATGGGGGGAGCTGTTTTTT. Protein product: CATSRGAAPLWGELFF. The full variable domain, with the rest looked up from reference TRBV15 and TRBJ2-2, is DAMVIQNPRYQVTQFGKPVTLSCSQTLNHNVMYWYQQKSSQAPKLLFHYYDKDFNNEADTPDNFQSRRPNTSFCFLDIRSPGLGDTAMYLCATSRGAAPLWGELFFGEGSRLTVL.